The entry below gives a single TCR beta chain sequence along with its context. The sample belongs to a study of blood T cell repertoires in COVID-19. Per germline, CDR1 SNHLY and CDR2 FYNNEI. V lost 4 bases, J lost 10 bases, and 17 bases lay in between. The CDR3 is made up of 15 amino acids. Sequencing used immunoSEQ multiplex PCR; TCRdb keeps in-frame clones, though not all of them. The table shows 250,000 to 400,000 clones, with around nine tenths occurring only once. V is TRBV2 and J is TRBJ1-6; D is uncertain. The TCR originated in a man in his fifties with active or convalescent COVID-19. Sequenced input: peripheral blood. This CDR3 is CASSAPAQVRSPLHF. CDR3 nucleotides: TGTGCCAGCAGTGCACCAGCCCAGGTTAGGTCACCCCTCCACTTT.